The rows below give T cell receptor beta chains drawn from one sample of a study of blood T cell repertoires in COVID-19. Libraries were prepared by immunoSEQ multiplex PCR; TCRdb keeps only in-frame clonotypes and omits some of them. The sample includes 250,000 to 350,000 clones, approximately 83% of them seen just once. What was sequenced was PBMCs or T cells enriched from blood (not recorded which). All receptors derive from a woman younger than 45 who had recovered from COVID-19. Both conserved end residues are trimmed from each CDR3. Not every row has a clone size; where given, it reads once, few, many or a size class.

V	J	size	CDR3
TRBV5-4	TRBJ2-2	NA	ASSTGQRITGELF
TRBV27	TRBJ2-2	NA	ASSPGTVNTGELF
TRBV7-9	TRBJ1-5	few	ASSLGRQGTDQPQH
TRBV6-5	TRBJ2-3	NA	ARTAGIPSTDTQY
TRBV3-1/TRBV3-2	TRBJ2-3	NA	ASSQGLSGGADTQY
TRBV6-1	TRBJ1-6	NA	ASRAVEGKSSPLH
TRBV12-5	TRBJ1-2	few	ASGFPDRADGYT
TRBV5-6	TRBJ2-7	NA	ASSLPGGGYEQY
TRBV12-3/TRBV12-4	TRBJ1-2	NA	ASTTGVYGYT
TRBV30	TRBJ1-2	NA	ASLDRGSYGYT